A single sample is the source of the 20 T cell receptor beta chains below, sequenced in a study of spatial heterogeneity in lung cancer. Study results and limitations: Tracking of tumor mutation counts was seen in expanded intratumoral alpha and beta TCR counts.

Time point indicated: sample taken at primary tumor resection. Antigens of these TCRs are unknown. TCRdb ran MiXCR on the 5' RACE reads and lists one entry per CDR3 protein. The sample consists of 15,000 or so distinct CDR3 sequences, around 7.3% of them appearing once. The sequencing here drew on lung tumor tissue, taken at surgery. Receptor source: a male donor with early-stage non-small cell lung cancer.

The chain has TRBV2 and TRBJ1-1; 8 bases agree with TRBD1. Trimming cost V 1 base and J 6 bases; bases outside gene matches: 7. CDR3 length equals 15 residues. Looked up from germline, CDR1 is SNHLY and CDR2 is FYNNEI. The CDR3, as DNA: TGTGCCAGCAGTGAAGTCAGGGGGCCTGTCGCTGAAGCTTTCTTT. The encoded protein is CASSEVRGPVAEAFF. Together with reference TRBV2 and TRBJ1-1, the CDR3 gives the full variable domain: EPEVTQTPSHQVTQMGQEVILRCVPISNHLYFYWYRQILGQKVEFLVSFYNNEISEKSEIFDDQFSVERPDGSNFTLKIRSTKLEDSAMYFCASSEVRGPVAEAFFGQGTRLTVV.

This clonotype was seen a handful of times. The V gene is TRBV12-3 or TRBV12-4, the J gene TRBJ2-5; TRBD2 might be the D (6 bases). V was clipped by 3 bases and J by 4 bases, with 9 bases between them. The CDR3 has 13 residues. The CDR3 loop reads CASSLRGLETQYF. CDR3 in DNA: TGTGCCAGCAGTTTGCGGGGTCTAGAGACCCAGTACTTC.

This clonotype has only a few counts. The genes are TRBV3-1 and TRBJ2-2; D may be TRBD2 (5 bases). Germline-derived CDR1 and CDR2 are LGHDT and YNNKEL (reference sequence). V gave up 4 bases and J gave up 3 bases, with 15 bases separating them. The CDR3 length is 16 residues. The chain's CDR3 is CASSRLRTLDTGELFF. CDR3 nucleotide sequence: TGTGCCAGCAGCCGACTAAGGACTCTTGACACCGGGGAGCTGTTTTTT.

The sample holds many counts of this clonotype. The V call is TRBV7-8, the J call TRBJ2-2; possible D gene TRBD2, 5 bases. CDR3 length equals 15 residues. Trimming stripped 2 bases from V and 5 bases from J, with 12 bases between. In germline, CDR1 is SGHVS, CDR2 FQNEAQ. The CDR3 DNA is TGTGCCAGCAGCTTACGTACGGGGTTTACCGGGGAGCTGTTTTTT. Protein: CASSLRTGFTGELFF.

The chain recombines TRBV4-2 with TRBJ2-5, with D hard to call. V lost 1 base, J lost 0 bases, and 6 bases lay in between. Germline loops: CDR1 LGHNA, CDR2 YNFKEQ. The CDR3 extends over 14 amino acids. CDR3 amino acids: CASSQVNYQETQYF. For the CDR3, the DNA is TGTGCCAGCAGCCAAGTTAACTACCAAGAGACCCAGTACTTC.

The rearrangement joins TRBV20-1 to TRBJ1-1; unclear D gene. The CDR3 is made up of 11 amino acids. Germline V gene sequence: CDR1 DFQATT, CDR2 SNEGSKA (reference sequence). V gave up 6 bases and J gave up 1 base, with 6 bases separating them. The CDR3 DNA is TGCAGTGCGGAGAAGAACACTGAAGCTTTCTTT. It codes for CSAEKNTEAFF.

This clonotype was counted a few times. With a much larger clone just one base away, this may be a read error. This rearrangement joins TRBV6-2 or TRBV6-3 to TRBJ2-1; 7 nucleotides line up with TRBD2. The V segment lost 2 bases and the J segment 7 bases; nucleotides outside the gene matches: 5. CDR1 MNHEY and CDR2 SVGEGT come from the germline V gene. CDR3 size: 14 residues. CDR3 residues: CASSYRPGGNEQFF. The CDR3 nucleotides read TGTGCCAGCAGTTACCGCCCGGGGGGAAATGAGCAGTTCTTC.

This clonotype came up many times. V gene TRBV20-1 combines with J gene TRBJ1-3; D call uncertain. This CDR3 is 16 amino acids long. Trimming shortened V by 3 bases and J by 0 bases, and 15 bases separated the two germline ends. CDR1 is DFQATT, CDR2 SNEGSKA, per germline (reference sequence). CDR3 coding DNA: TGCAGTGCTAGGGACGGACGGAAGACCTCTGGAAACACCATATATTTT. Translated, it gives CSARDGRKTSGNTIYF.

This clonotype turned up a few times. The chain links TRBV5-4 to TRBJ2-7, with D perhaps matching TRBD2 (7 bases). The V end was cut by 5 bases, the J end by 6 bases, with 15 bases between. The germline CDR1 and CDR2 sequences are SGHNT and YYREEE (reference sequence). The CDR3 has 13 residues. The CDR3 loop is CASRSRGAGEQYF. The DNA for the CDR3 is TGTGCCAGCAGGTCCCGGGGGGCAGGCGAGCAGTACTTC.

The chain couples TRBV24-1 to TRBJ1-2; D remains ambiguous. Germline V lookup: CDR1 KGHDR, CDR2 SFDVKD. The CDR3 totals 13 residues. With 4 bases removed from V and 8 bases from J, the gap between germline ends came to 13 bases. CDR3 amino acids: CATSDLDTFGYTF. CDR3 bases: TGTGCCACCAGTGACCTTGACACGTTCGGCTACACCTTC.

This clonotype is judged medium-sized. The J gene is TRBJ2-7, the V gene TRBV9; TRBD2 matches 14 bases. The V gene end was trimmed by 2 bases and the J gene end by 3 bases; junction bases not matched to a gene: 1. The CDR3 totals 15 residues. Germline values: CDR1 SGDLS, CDR2 YYNGEE. In nucleotides, the CDR3 is TGTGCCAGCAGCGTCGGGACTAGCGGGAGCTACGAGCAGTACTTC. Protein: CASSVGTSGSYEQYF.

The CDR3 here is CASSLAPGPSYNEQFF. The CDR3 DNA reads TGTGCCAGCAGCTTAGCGCCAGGCCCCTCCTACAATGAGCAGTTCTTC. The chain links TRBV7-2 to TRBJ2-1; D not resolved. The ends were cut back, 0 bases at V and 0 bases at J, with 9 bases in the middle. This CDR3 is built from 16 residues. Germline V gives CDR1 SGHTA, CDR2 FQGNSA.

This chain connects TRBV20-1 to TRBJ2-1, with 8 bases identical to TRBD2. The V segment lost 2 bases and the J segment 4 bases; nucleotides outside the gene matches: 4. The CDR3 spans 14 residues. Per germline, CDR1 DFQATT and CDR2 SNEGSKA (reference sequence). CDR3 in amino acids: CSARSGRSYNEQFF. DNA for the CDR3: TGCAGTGCTAGAAGCGGGAGAAGTTACAATGAGCAGTTCTTC.

This clonotype was seen many times. The V gene is TRBV12-3 or TRBV12-4, the J gene TRBJ1-5; D is unclear. The CDR3 sequence is 15 residues long. V was clipped by 3 bases and J by 4 bases, with 13 bases between them. The CDR3 loop is CASSFQAQSNQPQHF. In nucleotides, the CDR3 is TGTGCCAGCAGTTTTCAGGCACAGTCAAATCAGCCCCAGCATTTT.

The chain couples TRBV6-6 to TRBJ2-7; D may be TRBD2 (5 bases). There are 14 residues in the CDR3. Germline V gene data show CDR1 as MNHNY and CDR2 as SVGAGI (reference sequence). V was trimmed by 7 bases and J by 3 bases, leaving 16 bases between them. CDR3 residues: CASNRDSSLYEQYF. The CDR3 bases are TGTGCCAGCAATCGGGATTCTAGCCTCTACGAGCAGTACTTC.

This clonotype was seen repeatedly, ten times or more. The chain combines TRBV11-2 with TRBJ2-1; D is undetermined. Germline CDR1 and CDR2: SGHAT and FQNNGV. The CDR3 spans 15 residues. Trimming stripped 0 bases from V and 0 bases from J, with 6 bases between. CDR3 loop: CASSLDGYSYNEQFF. CDR3 nucleotides: TGTGCCAGCAGCTTAGATGGCTACTCCTACAATGAGCAGTTCTTC.

This clonotype showed up many times. This chain connects TRBV5-1 to TRBJ2-7; no clear D. V was shortened by 8 bases and J by 6 bases, with 24 bases between the two germline ends. The CDR3 spans 15 residues. In germline, CDR1 is SGHRS, CDR2 YFSETQ. The CDR3 region has the DNA TGCGCCAGTAGTCCTGACACCACCCTTGGCGGCGAGCAGTACTTC. Amino acids: CASSPDTTLGGEQYF.

The CDR3 loop reads CASRPARTNEKLFF. The DNA for the CDR3 is TGTGCCAGCAGGCCCGCGAGAACTAATGAAAAACTGTTTTTT. The rearrangement links TRBV6-5 to TRBJ1-4, with D uncertain. The CDR3 is made up of 14 amino acids. Germline V CDR1 and CDR2: MNHEY, SVGAGI. V shed 6 bases and J shed 1 base, with 9 bases lying between them.

This clonotype showed up just a few times. V and J are TRBV11-3 and TRBJ2-1, with 10 bases identical to TRBD1. V shed 4 bases and J 5 bases; nucleotides not matched to a gene: 2. The CDR3 runs to 14 residues. CDR1 is SGHNT and CDR2 is YENEEA in the germline V gene. The DNA of the CDR3 is TGTGCCAGCAGCTGGACAGGGGGGGACAATGAGCAGTTCTTC. It is translated as CASSWTGGDNEQFF.

Many counts were recorded for this clonotype. This chain links TRBV20-1 with TRBJ1-5, with D perhaps matching TRBD1 (5 bases). This CDR3 contains 13 residues. CDR1 and CDR2 from the germline V gene are DFQATT and SNEGSKA (reference sequence). Deletions cut 4 bases from V and 0 bases from J, with 7 bases between. For the CDR3, the DNA is TGCAGTGCTACAGGGTATAGCAATCAGCCCCAGCATTTT. This gives the protein CSATGYSNQPQHF.